The following is a TCR beta chain sequence with its context. This CDR3 is built from 15 residues. The germline V gene has CDR1 SGHAT and CDR2 FQNNGV. The V end lost 3 bases, the J end lost 1 base, and 10 bases lay between the germline ends. This specimen belongs to a study of blood T cells in healthy people across ages. Primers used in a second PCR of about 7 to 12 cycles were a sample-barcoded 5' primer and a J-beta primer mix. TCRdb re-analysed the 5' RACE reads in MiXCR, keeping a single row per CDR3 protein. The data hold roughly 1.7 million distinct CDR3 sequences, with about 31% observed a single time.

The clonotype was recovered from a woman aged 25-40 years in good health. Material for sequencing was blood. The rearrangement links TRBV11-2 to TRBJ2-1; no firm D call. The DNA of the CDR3 is TGTGCCAGCAGCTTGATAAGTAGGTCCTACAATGAGCAGTTCTTC. Protein: CASSLISRSYNEQFF.